This T cell receptor (beta chain) was recorded in a study of T cells in Graves' hyperthyroidism and ophthalmopathy. Study as a whole: Peripheral blood samples were taken at initial diagnosis, prior to any treatment. Study-wide results and limits: Most clonotypes expanded in the thyroid (above 0.001) were also present in blood.

With regard to this clonotype: Its antigen is unknown.

The CDR3 extends over 15 amino acids. V was shortened by 2 bases and J by 7 bases, with 15 bases between the two germline ends. Germline loops: CDR1 MNHEY, CDR2 SVGAGI. Researchers barred patients who had uncontrolled infection, other autoimmune disease, pregnancy or lactation. On the basis of clinical symptoms, serum thyroxine and TRAb, thyroid ultrasound and orbital computed tomography, diagnoses were made. There were TCR beta CDR3 regions amplified from RNA transcripts. First-round RT-PCR targeting the TCR CDR3 was performed with the HTBI primer set. TCRdb used MiXCR to reprocess the multiplex PCR reads, holding one entry per CDR3 protein. The sample consists of approximately 370,000 distinct CDR3 sequences, about a sixth of them appearing once.

The V and J genes are TRBV6-5 and TRBJ2-1, with D perhaps TRBD1 (6 bases). The sample was blood. The TCR originated in a woman in her thirties with Graves' hyperthyroidism that later progressed to Graves' ophthalmopathy. The CDR3 sequence: CASSYPSTGLNEQFF. Here the CDR3 DNA reads TGTGCCAGCAGTTACCCGTCTACAGGGTTGAATGAGCAGTTCTTC.